This TCR beta chain was identified in a study of blood T cell repertoires in COVID-19. Study-level information: The origin of the acute and convalescent COVID-19 samples was the United States, Italy and Spain. Nucleic acid was either cDNA or gDNA, and it came from T cells, B-cell-depleted T cells, or PBMCs.

Germline V CDR1 and CDR2: MNHEY, SVGAGI. Between the trimmed V and J ends, which lost 7 bases and 5 bases, there was a span of 8 bases. The CDR3 is 12 residues long. In the original processing: It was from reference gene primer amplification that nucleated cell counts were estimated. TCRdb's table, derived via immunoSEQ multiplex PCR, lists solely in-frame clones and lacks some. V and J calls and clone size follow that table, whereas D and trimming were derived from the DNA. The sample carries hundreds of thousands of clones, 75% to 90% recorded once. The sample taken for sequencing was peripheral blood. The TCR originated in a woman younger than 35 with acute or convalescent COVID-19. V usage is TRBV6-5 and J usage is TRBJ2-2, with D unresolved. The CDR3 region is CASTSTTGELFF. As DNA, the CDR3 is TGTGCCAGCACTTCGACAACCGGGGAGCTGTTTTTT.